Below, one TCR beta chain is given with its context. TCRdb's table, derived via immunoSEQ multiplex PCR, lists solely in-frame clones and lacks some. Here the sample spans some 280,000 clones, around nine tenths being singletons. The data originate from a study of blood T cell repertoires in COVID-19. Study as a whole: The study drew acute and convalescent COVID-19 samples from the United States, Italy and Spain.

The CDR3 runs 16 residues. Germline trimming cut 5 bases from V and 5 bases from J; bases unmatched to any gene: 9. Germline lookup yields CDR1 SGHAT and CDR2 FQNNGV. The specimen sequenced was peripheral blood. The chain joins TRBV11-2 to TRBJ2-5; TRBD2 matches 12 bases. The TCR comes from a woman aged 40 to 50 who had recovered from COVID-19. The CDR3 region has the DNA TGTGCCAGCAGCCCCCTAGCGGGAGGGCAGGGGGAGACCCAGTACTTC. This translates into CASSPLAGGQGETQYF.